This T cell receptor beta chain was sequenced in a study of T cells in Graves' hyperthyroidism and ophthalmopathy. Study-wide background: Blood from the periphery was taken at initial diagnosis, before any treatment. Study conclusions and caveats: The blood repertoire included most of the expanded thyroid clonotypes above 0.001.

Amplification targeted TCR beta CDR3 regions from RNA transcripts. Carried out on the TCR CDR3, a first-round RT-PCR used the HTBI primer set. TCRdb fed the multiplex PCR reads into MiXCR, producing one record per CDR3 protein. The sample contains some 440,000 distinct CDR3 sequences, 15% to 17% of which appear only once. Per germline, CDR1 LNHDA and CDR2 SQIVND (reference sequence). The trim removed 7 bases at V and 5 bases at J, leaving 12 bases unmatched. The CDR3 loop spans 17 amino acids. The sample holds many counts of this clonotype. Its antigen is not identified. It was uncontrolled infection, other autoimmune disease, pregnancy or lactation that excluded patients. The PBMCs had their origin in approximately 10 ml of fresh peripheral blood.

The sample consisted of blood. The source is a woman aged 18-29 years with Graves' hyperthyroidism. The rearrangement uses TRBV19 and TRBJ2-3, with 13 bases matching TRBD2. The CDR3 protein is CASTPNPGLAGIDTQYF. The CDR3 DNA reads as TGTGCCAGTACACCAAATCCGGGACTAGCGGGAATAGATACGCAGTATTTT.